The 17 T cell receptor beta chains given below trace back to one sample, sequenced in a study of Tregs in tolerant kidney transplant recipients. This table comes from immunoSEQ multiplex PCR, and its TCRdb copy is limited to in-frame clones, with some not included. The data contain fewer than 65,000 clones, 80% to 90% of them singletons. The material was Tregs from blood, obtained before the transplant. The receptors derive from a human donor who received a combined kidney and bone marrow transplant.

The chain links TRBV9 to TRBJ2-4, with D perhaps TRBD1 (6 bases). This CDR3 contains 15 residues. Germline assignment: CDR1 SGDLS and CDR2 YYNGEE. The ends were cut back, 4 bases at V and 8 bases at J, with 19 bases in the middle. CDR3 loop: CASSPRGDRMDIQYF. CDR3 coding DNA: TGTGCCAGCAGCCCCCGTGGCGACAGGATGGACATTCAGTACTTC. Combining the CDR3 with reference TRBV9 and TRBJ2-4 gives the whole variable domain DSGVTQTPKHLITATGQRVTLRCSPRSGDLSVYWYQQSLDQGLQFLIQYYNGEERAKGNILERFSAQQFPDLHSELNLSSLELGDSALYFCASSPRGDRMDIQYFGAGTRLSVL.

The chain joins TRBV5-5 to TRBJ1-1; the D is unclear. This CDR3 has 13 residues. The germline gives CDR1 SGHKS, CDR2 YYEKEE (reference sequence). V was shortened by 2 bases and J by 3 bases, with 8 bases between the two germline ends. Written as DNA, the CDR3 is TGTGCCAGCAGCTTTGGAAGGTACACTGAAGCTTTCTTT. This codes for CASSFGRYTEAFF. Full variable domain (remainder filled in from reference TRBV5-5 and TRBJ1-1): DAGVTQSPTHLIKTRGQQVTLRCSPISGHKSVSWYQQVLGQGPQFIFQYYEKEERGRGNFPDRFSARQFPNYSSELNVNALLLGDSALYLCASSFGRYTEAFFGQGTRLTVV.

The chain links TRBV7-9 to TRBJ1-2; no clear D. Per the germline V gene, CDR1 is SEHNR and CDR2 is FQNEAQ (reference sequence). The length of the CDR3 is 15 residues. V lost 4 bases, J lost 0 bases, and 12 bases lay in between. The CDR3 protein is CASSSRTSSNYGYTF. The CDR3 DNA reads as TGTGCCAGCAGCTCTAGGACCAGTTCTAACTATGGCTACACCTTC. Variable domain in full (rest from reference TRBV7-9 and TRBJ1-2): DTGVSQNPRHKITKRGQNVTFRCDPISEHNRLYWYRQTLGQGPEFLTYFQNEAQLEKSRLLSDRFSAERPKGSFSTLEIQRTEQGDSAMYLCASSSRTSSNYGYTFGSGTRLTVV.

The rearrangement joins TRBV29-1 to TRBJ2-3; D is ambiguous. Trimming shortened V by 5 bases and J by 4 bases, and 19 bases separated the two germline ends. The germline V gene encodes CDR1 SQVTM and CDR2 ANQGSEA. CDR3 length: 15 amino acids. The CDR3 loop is CSVQPDKEQADTQYF. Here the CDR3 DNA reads TGCAGCGTTCAACCCGACAAGGAGCAGGCAGATACGCAGTATTTT.

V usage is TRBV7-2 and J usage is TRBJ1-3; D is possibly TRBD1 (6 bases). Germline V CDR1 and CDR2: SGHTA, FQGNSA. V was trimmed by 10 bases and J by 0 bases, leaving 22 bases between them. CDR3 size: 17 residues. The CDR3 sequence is CATTSGAGTFSGNTIYF. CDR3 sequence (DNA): TGTGCCACCACTAGTGGGGCGGGGACATTCTCTGGAAACACCATATATTTT.

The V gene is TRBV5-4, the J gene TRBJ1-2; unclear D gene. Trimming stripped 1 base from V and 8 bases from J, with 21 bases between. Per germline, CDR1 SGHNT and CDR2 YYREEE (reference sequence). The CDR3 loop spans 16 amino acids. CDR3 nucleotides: TGTGCCAGCAGCTTGTACTTATCCCGGGCCCCTGGCGGCTACACCTTC. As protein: CASSLYLSRAPGGYTF.

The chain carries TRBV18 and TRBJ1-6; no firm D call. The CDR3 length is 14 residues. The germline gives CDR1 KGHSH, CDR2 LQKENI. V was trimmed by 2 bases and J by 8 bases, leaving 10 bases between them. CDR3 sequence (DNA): TGTGCCAGCTCACCATCTAAGTTAGATTCACCCCTCCACTTT. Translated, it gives CASSPSKLDSPLHF.

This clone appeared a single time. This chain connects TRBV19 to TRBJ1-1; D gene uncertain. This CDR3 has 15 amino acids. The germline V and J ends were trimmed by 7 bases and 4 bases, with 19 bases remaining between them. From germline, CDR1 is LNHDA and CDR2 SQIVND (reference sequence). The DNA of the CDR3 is TGTGCCAGTAACTCCCTCACGTCGGGGTTCACTGAAGCTTTCTTT. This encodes CASNSLTSGFTEAFF.

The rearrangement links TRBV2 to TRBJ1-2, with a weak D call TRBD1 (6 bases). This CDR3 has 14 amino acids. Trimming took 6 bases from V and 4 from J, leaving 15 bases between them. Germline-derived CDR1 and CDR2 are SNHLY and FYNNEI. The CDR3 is CASRPITGSYGYTF. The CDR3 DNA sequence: TGTGCCAGCAGGCCCATTACAGGGTCCTATGGCTACACCTTC.

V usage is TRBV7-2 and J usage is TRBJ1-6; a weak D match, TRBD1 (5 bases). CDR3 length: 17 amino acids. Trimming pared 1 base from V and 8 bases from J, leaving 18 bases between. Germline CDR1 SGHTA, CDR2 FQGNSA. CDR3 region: CASSLVGGRSGDSPLHF. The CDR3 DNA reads TGTGCCAGCAGCTTAGTGGGGGGACGTTCCGGGGATTCACCCCTCCACTTT. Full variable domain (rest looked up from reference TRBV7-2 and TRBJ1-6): GAGVSQSPSNKVTEKGKDVELRCDPISGHTALYWYRQSLGQGLEFLIYFQGNSAPDKSGLPSDRFSAERTGGSVSTLTIQRTQQEDSAVYLCASSLVGGRSGDSPLHFGNGTRLTVT.

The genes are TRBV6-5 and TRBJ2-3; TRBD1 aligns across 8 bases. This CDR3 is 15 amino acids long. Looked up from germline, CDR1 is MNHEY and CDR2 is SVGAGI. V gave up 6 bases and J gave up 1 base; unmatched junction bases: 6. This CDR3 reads CASSRGQWGTDTQYF. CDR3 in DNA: TGTGCCAGCAGCAGGGGGCAGTGGGGCACAGATACGCAGTATTTT.

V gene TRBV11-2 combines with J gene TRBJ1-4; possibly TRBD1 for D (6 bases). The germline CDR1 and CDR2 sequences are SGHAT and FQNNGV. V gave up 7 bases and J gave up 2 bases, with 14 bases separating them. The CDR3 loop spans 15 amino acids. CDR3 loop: CASTPQGYTNEKLFF. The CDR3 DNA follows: TGTGCCAGCACCCCTCAGGGGTACACTAATGAAAAACTGTTTTTT.

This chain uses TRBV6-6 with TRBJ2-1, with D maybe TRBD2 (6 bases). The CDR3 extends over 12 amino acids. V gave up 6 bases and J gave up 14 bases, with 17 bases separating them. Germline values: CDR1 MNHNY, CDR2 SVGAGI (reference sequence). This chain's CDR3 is CASRSPGLPKFF. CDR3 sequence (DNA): TGTGCCAGCAGGAGCCCGGGACTCCCGAAGTTCTTC.

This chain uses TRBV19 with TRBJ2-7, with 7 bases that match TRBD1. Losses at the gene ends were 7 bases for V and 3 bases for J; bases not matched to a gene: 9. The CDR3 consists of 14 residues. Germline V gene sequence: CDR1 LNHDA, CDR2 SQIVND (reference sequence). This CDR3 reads CASKRTGNYYEQYF. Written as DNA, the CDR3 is TGTGCCAGTAAGCGGACAGGAAACTACTACGAGCAGTACTTC.

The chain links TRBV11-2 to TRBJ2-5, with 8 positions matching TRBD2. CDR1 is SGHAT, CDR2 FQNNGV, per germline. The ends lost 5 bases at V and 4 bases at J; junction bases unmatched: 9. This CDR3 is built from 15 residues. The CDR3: CASSPMGAGGETQYF. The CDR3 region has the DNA TGTGCCAGCAGCCCTATGGGGGCGGGAGGAGAGACCCAGTACTTC. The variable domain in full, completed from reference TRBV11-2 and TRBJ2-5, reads EAGVAQSPRYKIIEKRQSVAFWCNPISGHATLYWYQQILGQGPKLLIQFQNNGVVDDSQLPKDRFSAERLKGVDSTLKIQPAKLEDSAVYLCASSPMGAGGETQYFGPGTRLLVL.

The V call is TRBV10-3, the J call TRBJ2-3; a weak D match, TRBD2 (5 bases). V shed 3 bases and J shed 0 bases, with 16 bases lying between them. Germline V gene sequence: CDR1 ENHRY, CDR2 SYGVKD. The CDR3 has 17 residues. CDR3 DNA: TGTGCCATCAGTGACATCCCCGGACGGACTAGCACAGATACGCAGTATTTT. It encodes CAISDIPGRTSTDTQYF.

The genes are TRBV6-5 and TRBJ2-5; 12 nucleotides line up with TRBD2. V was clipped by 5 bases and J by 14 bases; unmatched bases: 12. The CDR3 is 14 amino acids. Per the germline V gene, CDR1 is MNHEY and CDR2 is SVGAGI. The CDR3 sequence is CASSKGLAGTLSYF. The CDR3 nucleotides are TGTGCCAGCAGTAAAGGACTAGCGGGAACCCTGTCTTACTTC.